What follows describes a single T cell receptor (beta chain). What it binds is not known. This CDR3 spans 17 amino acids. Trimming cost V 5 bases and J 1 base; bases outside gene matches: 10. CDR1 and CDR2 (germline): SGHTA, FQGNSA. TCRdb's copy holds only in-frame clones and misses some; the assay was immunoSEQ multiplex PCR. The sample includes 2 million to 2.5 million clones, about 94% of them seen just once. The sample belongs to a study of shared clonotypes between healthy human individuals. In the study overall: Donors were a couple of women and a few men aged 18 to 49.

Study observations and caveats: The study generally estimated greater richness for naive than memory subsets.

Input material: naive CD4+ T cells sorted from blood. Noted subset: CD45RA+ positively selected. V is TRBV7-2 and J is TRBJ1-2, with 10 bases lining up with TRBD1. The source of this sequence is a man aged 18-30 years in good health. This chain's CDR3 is CASSKPGQGRNNYGYTF. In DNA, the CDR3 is TGTGCCAGCAGCAAACCGGGACAGGGGAGAAATAACTATGGCTACACCTTC.